This TCR beta chain stems from a study of vaccination and CD4 T cells after COVID-19. Overall study context: Six males and four females constituted the convalescent cohort, two of whom were Hispanic. Cells received overlapping spike peptides from SARS-CoV-2, HCoV-NL63, HCoV-OC43 and HCoV-229E as stimulation.

Once obtained from cultured CD4+ T cells, the DNA was sequenced using the Oncomine TCR Beta short-read assay. TCRdb recomputed calls from the PCR reads with MiXCR, one row per CDR3 protein. The data hold over 15,000 distinct CDR3 sequences, with 55% to 85% observed a single time. Germline V gene lookup returns CDR1 LNHDA and CDR2 SQIVND (reference sequence). The CDR3 is 14 residues long. With 4 bases removed from V and 7 bases from J, the gap between germline ends came to 16 bases. Details on this clonotype: Antigen specificity is unknown.

As for treatment: approximately nine-day PBMC culture with coronavirus spike peptide pools or control peptides (ViraFEST assay). Peptide pool stimulation in ViraFEST expanded antigen-specific T cells, whose TCRs were then sequenced. The sample comprised CD4+ T cells from blood, cultured in vitro. The chain is built from TRBV19 and TRBJ1-2, with a possible D match to TRBD1 (6 bases). The TCR originated in a human donor who had recovered from COVID-19. The CDR3 coding sequence is TGTGCCAGTAGTAAGAACCGGGACACAGGTGGCTACACCTTC. Translation: CASSKNRDTGGYTF.